A single sample is the source of the 5 T cell receptor beta chains below, sequenced in a study of blood T cell repertoires in COVID-19. Libraries were prepared by immunoSEQ multiplex PCR; TCRdb keeps only in-frame clonotypes and omits some of them. The sample holds hundreds of thousands of clones, about 86% seen once. The specimen was peripheral blood. The receptors shown here come from an older woman with COVID-19, enrolled during active disease.

The chain carries TRBV21-1 and TRBJ1-3. TRBV21-1 is an annotated pseudogene. This CDR3 contains 14 residues. The DNA for the CDR3 is TGTGCCAAAAAGCGGGTCGACTCTGGAAACACCATATATTTT. It translates to CAKKRVDSGNTIYF.

The chain employs TRBV6-1 and TRBJ2-5, with D possibly being TRBD1 (5 bases). The CDR3 loop spans 15 amino acids. Trimming stripped 2 bases from V and 0 bases from J, with 10 bases between. Germline V gene sequence: CDR1 MNHNS, CDR2 SASEGT. CDR3 coding DNA: TGTGCCAGCAGTGAAACCCGGACATACCAAGAGACCCAGTACTTC. Encoded protein: CASSETRTYQETQYF.

The chain recombines TRBV2 with TRBJ1-5; D gene ambiguous. The CDR3 spans 15 residues. Germline values: CDR1 SNHLY, CDR2 FYNNEI. The V end lost 8 bases, the J end lost 0 bases, and 14 bases lay between the germline ends. The CDR3 here is CASRDEEYSNQPQHF. The CDR3 DNA reads as TGTGCCAGCCGAGACGAGGAATATAGCAATCAGCCCCAGCATTTT. Drawing the rest from reference TRBV2 and TRBJ1-5, the complete variable domain is EPEVTQTPSHQVTQMGQEVILRCVPISNHLYFYWYRQILGQKVEFLVSFYNNEISEKSEIFDDQFSVERPDGSNFTLKIRSTKLEDSAMYFCASRDEEYSNQPQHFGDGTRLSIL.

This chain uses TRBV7-2 with TRBJ2-3, with 12 positions matching TRBD2. The germline V gene has CDR1 SGHTA and CDR2 FQGNSA. This CDR3 has 15 amino acids. Trimming took 5 bases from V and 12 from J; bases not matched to a gene: 12. CDR3 nucleotide sequence: TGTGCCAGCAGCCCAGAAAGTACTAGCGGGGGGTTACAGTATTTT. Translated, it gives CASSPESTSGGLQYF. Filled out from reference TRBV7-2 and TRBJ2-3, the complete variable domain reads GAGVSQSPSNKVTEKGKDVELRCDPISGHTALYWYRQSLGQGLEFLIYFQGNSAPDKSGLPSDRFSAERTGGSVSTLTIQRTQQEDSAVYLCASSPESTSGGLQYFGPGTRLTVL.

This clone was seen a single time. The genes are TRBV5-6 and TRBJ2-7; TRBD1 might be the D (6 bases). This CDR3 spans 15 amino acids. Germline loops: CDR1 SGHDT, CDR2 YYEEEE. V lost 4 bases, J lost 5 bases, and 19 bases lay in between. This CDR3 reads CASSPTWGPPNEQYF. In nucleotides, the CDR3 is TGTGCCAGCAGCCCTACGTGGGGGCCTCCTAACGAGCAGTACTTC.